The rows below give T cell receptor beta chains drawn from one sample of a study of memory CD4+ T cells and cytomegalovirus serostatus. This table comes from immunoSEQ multiplex PCR, and its TCRdb copy is limited to in-frame clones, with some not included. This repertoire shows under 55,000 clones, approximately 80% found once; its top ten account for about 1.3%. Source material: memory CD4+ T cells from blood. The receptors derive from an adult in good health and CMV-seropositive. Both conserved end residues are part of each CDR3. D genes are given only for firm matches. Clone size is given for some rows only: seen once, a few or many times, or a class if the clone is expanded.

CDR3 protein: CASIMTGGRNQPQHF
CDR3 DNA: TGTGCCAGCATTATGACAGGGGGCCGCAATCAGCCCCAGCATTTT
D gene: TRBD1
clone size: -
V gene: TRBV28
J gene: TRBJ1-5

CDR3 protein: CASSPMGYYGYTF
CDR3 DNA: TGTGCCAGCAGCCCAATGGGTTATTATGGCTACACCTTC
D gene: -
clone size: -
V gene: TRBV2
J gene: TRBJ1-2

CDR3 protein: CASSADRGSNQPQHF
CDR3 DNA: TGTGCCAGCAGCGCAGACAGGGGTAGCAATCAGCCCCAGCATTTT
D gene: TRBD1
clone size: -
V gene: TRBV27
J gene: TRBJ1-5

CDR3 protein: CASSMRLSGLEQYF
CDR3 DNA: TGTGCCAGCAGTATGCGACTCTCAGGTTTGGAGCAGTACTTC
D gene: -
clone size: once
V gene: TRBV2
J gene: TRBJ2-7

CDR3 protein: CASSYSRLAGGNEQFF
CDR3 DNA: TGTGCCAGCAGTTACTCGCGACTAGCGGGAGGCAATGAGCAGTTCTTC
D gene: TRBD2
clone size: -
V gene: TRBV6-5
J gene: TRBJ2-1

CDR3 protein: CAISIDGGSTDTQYF
CDR3 DNA: TGTGCCATCAGTATCGACGGCGGGAGCACAGATACGCAGTATTTT
D gene: -
clone size: -
V gene: TRBV10-3
J gene: TRBJ2-3

CDR3 protein: CASSYAASGGRETQYF
CDR3 DNA: TGTGCCAGCAGTTACGCCGCTAGCGGGGGGAGGGAGACCCAGTACTTC
D gene: TRBD2
clone size: -
V gene: TRBV6-6
J gene: TRBJ2-5

CDR3 protein: CASSPSGRLTHSGANVLTF
CDR3 DNA: TGTGCCAGCAGTCCTAGCGGGAGGCTTACCCACTCTGGGGCCAACGTCCTGACTTTC
D gene: TRBD2
clone size: -
V gene: TRBV28
J gene: TRBJ2-6

CDR3 protein: CASSLSTGNVYEQYF
CDR3 DNA: TGTGCCAGCAGCCTATCCACGGGGAATGTCTACGAGCAGTACTTC
D gene: -
clone size: -
V gene: TRBV5-5
J gene: TRBJ2-7

CDR3 protein: CATAGASRNEQFF
CDR3 DNA: TGTGCCACCGCGGGGGCAAGTCGCAATGAGCAGTTCTTC
D gene: -
clone size: once
V gene: TRBV18
J gene: TRBJ2-1

CDR3 protein: CASSLGGEAFF
CDR3 DNA: TGTGCCAGCAGCTTAGGTGGTGAAGCTTTCTTT
D gene: -
clone size: few
V gene: TRBV7-9
J gene: TRBJ1-1

CDR3 protein: CASSPRQGLAHYGYTF
CDR3 DNA: TGTGCCAGCAGCCCCAGACAGGGGTTGGCTCACTATGGCTACACCTTC
D gene: TRBD1
clone size: -
V gene: TRBV7-9
J gene: TRBJ1-2

CDR3 protein: CASSPDRAEKLFF
CDR3 DNA: TGTGCCAGCAGCCCGGACAGGGCGGAAAAACTGTTTTTT
D gene: TRBD1
clone size: -
V gene: TRBV27
J gene: TRBJ1-4

CDR3 protein: CASSTRGTGELFF
CDR3 DNA: TGTGCCAGCAGTACCAGGGGCACCGGGGAGCTGTTTTTT
D gene: -
clone size: -
V gene: TRBV27
J gene: TRBJ2-2

CDR3 protein: CASHGGYTEAFF
CDR3 DNA: TGTGCTAGTCACGGGGGGTACACTGAAGCTTTCTTT
D gene: -
clone size: few
V gene: TRBV12-5
J gene: TRBJ1-1

CDR3 protein: CATATGIGNTEAFF
CDR3 DNA: TGTGCCACAGCGACAGGGATCGGAAACACTGAAGCTTTCTTT
D gene: TRBD1
clone size: -
V gene: TRBV27
J gene: TRBJ1-1

CDR3 protein: CASSHSGTSGYEQYF
CDR3 DNA: TGCGCCAGCAGTCACTCCGGGACTAGCGGCTACGAGCAGTACTTC
D gene: TRBD2
clone size: -
V gene: TRBV23-1
J gene: TRBJ2-7

CDR3 protein: CAWGMPLVYGYTF
CDR3 DNA: TGTGCCTGGGGTATGCCTCTGGTCTATGGCTACACCTTC
D gene: -
clone size: -
V gene: TRBV30
J gene: TRBJ1-2

CDR3 protein: CASSISREGNQPQHF
CDR3 DNA: TGTGCCAGTAGTATATCGAGGGAGGGCAATCAGCCCCAGCATTTT
D gene: -
clone size: few
V gene: TRBV19
J gene: TRBJ1-5

CDR3 protein: CASSRQSGGYTDTQYF
CDR3 DNA: TGTGCCAGCAGCCGACAGTCGGGAGGGTACACAGATACGCAGTATTTT
D gene: TRBD2
clone size: few
V gene: TRBV7-9
J gene: TRBJ2-3

CDR3 protein: CASSSSGSYEQYF
CDR3 DNA: TGCGCCAGCAGCTCTAGCGGGAGTTACGAGCAGTACTTC
D gene: TRBD2
clone size: -
V gene: TRBV5-1
J gene: TRBJ2-7

CDR3 protein: CASSPKWSTDTQYF
CDR3 DNA: TGTGCCAGCTCACCAAAGTGGAGCACAGATACGCAGTATTTT
D gene: -
clone size: -
V gene: TRBV18
J gene: TRBJ2-3

CDR3 protein: CASSEAPGNGYTF
CDR3 DNA: TGTGCCAGCAGTGAAGCCCCAGGGAATGGCTACACCTTC
D gene: -
clone size: -
V gene: TRBV6-1
J gene: TRBJ1-2

CDR3 protein: CASGGSNTEAFF
CDR3 DNA: TGTGCCAGCGGGGGCAGCAACACTGAAGCTTTCTTT
D gene: -
clone size: -
V gene: TRBV6-1
J gene: TRBJ1-1

CDR3 protein: CASSPTTFTDTQYF
CDR3 DNA: TGCGCCAGCAGCCCAACGACCTTTACAGATACGCAGTATTTT
D gene: -
clone size: -
V gene: TRBV5-1
J gene: TRBJ2-3

CDR3 protein: CASSLEATGPSFF
CDR3 DNA: TGTGCCAGCAGCTTAGAAGCGACGGGTCCCAGTTTCTTC
D gene: -
clone size: -
V gene: TRBV7-9
J gene: TRBJ2-1

CDR3 protein: CASEKGGNEKLFF
CDR3 DNA: TGTGCCAGCGAGAAGGGGGGTAATGAAAAACTGTTTTTT
D gene: -
clone size: medium-sized
V gene: TRBV2
J gene: TRBJ1-4

CDR3 protein: CASRRLAGGASTDTQYF
CDR3 DNA: TGTGCCAGCAGGCGACTAGCGGGAGGGGCGAGCACAGATACGCAGTATTTT
D gene: TRBD2
clone size: -
V gene: TRBV11-2
J gene: TRBJ2-3

CDR3 protein: CASSWQAIANQPQHF
CDR3 DNA: TGTGCCAGCAGTTGGCAGGCTATAGCGAATCAGCCCCAGCATTTT
D gene: -
clone size: -
V gene: TRBV6-5
J gene: TRBJ1-5

CDR3 protein: CASSRGTGHITDTQYF
CDR3 DNA: TGTGCCAGCAGCCGAGGAACGGGACACATCACAGATACGCAGTATTTT
D gene: -
clone size: -
V gene: TRBV14
J gene: TRBJ2-3

CDR3 protein: CASSQISTQYF
CDR3 DNA: TGTGCCAGCTCACAGATTAGCACGCAGTATTTT
D gene: -
clone size: few
V gene: TRBV7-2
J gene: TRBJ2-3

CDR3 protein: CASSWGQREKLFF
CDR3 DNA: TGTGCCAGCAGTTGGGGACAACGTGAAAAACTGTTTTTT
D gene: -
clone size: -
V gene: TRBV28
J gene: TRBJ1-4

CDR3 protein: CASTVGAGPNQPQHF
CDR3 DNA: TGTGCCAGCACCGTAGGGGCCGGGCCCAATCAGCCCCAGCATTTT
D gene: -
clone size: few
V gene: TRBV7-9
J gene: TRBJ1-5

CDR3 protein: CASSLGGKSSYEQYF
CDR3 DNA: TGTGCCAGCAGCTTGGGAGGGAAAAGCTCCTACGAGCAGTACTTC
D gene: -
clone size: -
V gene: TRBV5-4
J gene: TRBJ2-7

CDR3 protein: CSRLAGDTQYF
CDR3 DNA: TGCAGCCGACTAGCGGGAGATACGCAGTATTTT
D gene: TRBD2
clone size: -
V gene: TRBV20-1
J gene: TRBJ2-3

CDR3 protein: CASSESPYRVPRLPQHF
CDR3 DNA: TGTGCCAGCAGTGAAAGCCCCTACAGGGTCCCACGCCTCCCCCAGCATTTT
D gene: -
clone size: few
V gene: TRBV6-1
J gene: TRBJ1-5

CDR3 protein: CAWTQQGRSGELFF
CDR3 DNA: TGTGCCTGGACTCAACAGGGGCGGTCCGGGGAGCTGTTTTTT
D gene: TRBD1
clone size: -
V gene: TRBV30
J gene: TRBJ2-2

CDR3 protein: CASSAGGADSPLHF
CDR3 DNA: TGCGCCAGCAGCGCCGGGGGGGCGGATTCACCCCTCCACTTT
D gene: -
clone size: few
V gene: TRBV5-1
J gene: TRBJ1-6

CDR3 protein: CASSFLDRVNEKLFF
CDR3 DNA: TGTGCCAGCAGTTTCCTGGACAGGGTTAATGAAAAACTGTTTTTT
D gene: TRBD1
clone size: medium-sized
V gene: TRBV28
J gene: TRBJ1-4

CDR3 protein: CASSPEESTDTQYF
CDR3 DNA: TGTGCCAGCTCCCCCGAGGAGAGCACAGATACGCAGTATTTT
D gene: -
clone size: -
V gene: TRBV11-2
J gene: TRBJ2-3

CDR3 protein: CASSRTGTPEAFF
CDR3 DNA: TGTGCCAGCAGTCGAACCGGGACCCCTGAAGCTTTCTTT
D gene: -
clone size: few
V gene: TRBV7-9
J gene: TRBJ1-1

CDR3 protein: CASRRQGQNQPQHF
CDR3 DNA: TGTGCCAGCAGGAGACAGGGGCAGAATCAGCCCCAGCATTTT
D gene: TRBD1
clone size: few
V gene: TRBV28
J gene: TRBJ1-5

CDR3 protein: CASSQVLGNTEAFF
CDR3 DNA: TGTGCCAGCAGCCAAGTCCTGGGGAACACTGAAGCTTTCTTT
D gene: -
clone size: -
V gene: TRBV14
J gene: TRBJ1-1

CDR3 protein: CASHGGRVGTGELFF
CDR3 DNA: TGTGCCAGCCACGGCGGGAGGGTTGGCACCGGGGAGCTGTTTTTT
D gene: TRBD2
clone size: -
V gene: TRBV6-1
J gene: TRBJ2-2

CDR3 protein: CASSSRTVMNTEAFF
CDR3 DNA: TGTGCCAGTAGTTCACGGACAGTAATGAACACTGAAGCTTTCTTT
D gene: -
clone size: -
V gene: TRBV19
J gene: TRBJ1-1

CDR3 protein: CASSPRQGGNYGYTF
CDR3 DNA: TGTGCCAGCAGTCCCCGACAGGGAGGCAACTATGGCTACACCTTC
D gene: TRBD1
clone size: -
V gene: TRBV6-1
J gene: TRBJ1-2

CDR3 protein: CASSQDDSNQPQHF
CDR3 DNA: TGTGCCAGCAGCCAGGATGATAGCAATCAGCCCCAGCATTTT
D gene: -
clone size: -
V gene: TRBV7-2
J gene: TRBJ1-5

CDR3 protein: CASSSGTGSWTQHF
CDR3 DNA: TGTGCCAGTAGCTCTGGCACAGGGTCCTGGACCCAGCATTTT
D gene: -
clone size: once
V gene: TRBV19
J gene: TRBJ1-5

CDR3 protein: CASSGGQGSSYEQYF
CDR3 DNA: TGTGCCAGCAGTGGGGGGCAGGGTAGCTCCTACGAGCAGTACTTC
D gene: -
clone size: few
V gene: TRBV25-1
J gene: TRBJ2-7

CDR3 protein: CASSPLKGSSYNEQFF
CDR3 DNA: TGTGCCAGCAGCCCCCTTAAGGGGAGCTCCTACAATGAGCAGTTCTTC
D gene: -
clone size: few
V gene: TRBV11-3
J gene: TRBJ2-1

CDR3 protein: CASSQGLAGRSSYEQYF
CDR3 DNA: TGCGCCAGCAGCCAGGGACTAGCGGGTAGGAGCTCCTACGAGCAGTACTTC
D gene: TRBD2
clone size: -
V gene: TRBV5-1
J gene: TRBJ2-7

CDR3 protein: CASSLGQGYTF
CDR3 DNA: TGTGCCAGCAGTTTAGGGCAGGGCTACACCTTC
D gene: -
clone size: -
V gene: TRBV28
J gene: TRBJ1-2

CDR3 protein: CASSFLGQGATGELFF
CDR3 DNA: TGCGCCAGCAGCTTTCTCGGACAGGGGGCCACCGGGGAGCTGTTTTTT
D gene: TRBD1
clone size: few
V gene: TRBV5-1
J gene: TRBJ2-2